This T cell receptor beta chain was obtained from a study of identical twins. The CDR3 covers 13 residues. Germline-derived CDR1 and CDR2 are SQVTM and ANQGSEA. Trimming shortened V by 7 bases and J by 5 bases, and 18 bases separated the two germline ends. TCRdb recomputed calls from the 5' RACE reads with MiXCR, one row per CDR3 protein. The table lists approximately 680,000 distinct CDR3 sequences, roughly 6.6% of them singletons, with approximately 1.5% in the top ten. This clonotype was recorded a few times. This sample also appeared in a second study, on yellow fever vaccine responses in identical twins.

The chain uses TRBV29-1 and TRBJ2-7; possibly TRBD2 for D (6 bases). Specimen: PBMCs. The sequence derives from a woman between 18 and 29 years old in good health. The CDR3 loop reads CSAVRDSRDEQYF. The CDR3 bases are TGCAGCGCTGTCCGGGACTCCCGTGACGAGCAGTACTTC.